This T cell receptor (beta chain) was identified in a study of cytomegalovirus exposure and HLA in healthy donors. The study, taken as a whole, reports: 164 TCR beta chains were listed as cytomegalovirus-associated.

Notes on this clone: No antigen is known for it.

PCR employed 60 Vbeta and 13 Jbeta primers. Using immunoSEQ multiplex PCR, the repertoire was profiled, and TCRdb retains in-frame clones only, with some absent. The sample totals tens of thousands of clones. Material: PBMCs. The receptor comes from a woman younger than 35 in good health and CMV-seronegative.

The CDR3 spells CASSSSHYEQYF. DNA for the CDR3: TGTGCCAGCAGCTCATCCCACTACGAGCAGTACTTC. This rearrangement joins TRBV7-6 to TRBJ2-7; unclear D gene. Trimming took 4 bases from V and 3 from J, leaving 7 bases between them. The CDR3 is 12 residues long. Per germline, CDR1 SGHVS and CDR2 FNYEAQ.